The TCR beta chain under discussion was sequenced for a study of monozygotic twins with inflammatory bowel disease. Germline loops: CDR1 DFQATT, CDR2 SNEGSKA (reference sequence). The CDR3 covers 16 residues. No DNA is given; TCRdb re-called the 5' RACE reads and lists each CDR3 protein once. Here the sample table reports over 120,000 distinct CDR3 sequences. This clonotype was sampled from a human donor with ulcerative colitis or Crohn's disease, or a healthy co-twin of an affected twin (not recorded which). The sequenced sample consisted of blood. The chain combines TRBV20-1 with TRBJ1-4; TCRdb's D call of TRBD1 is untestable without DNA. The CDR3 loop is CSARPQGFATNEKLFF.